The T cell receptor (beta chain) described here comes from a study of OX40 agonist ivuxolimab in advanced cancers. Study details: A male proportion of over 70% was recorded, with mean age approximately 60 years and range roughly 23 to 79. Study-level points and caveats: Clones of CD4+ and CD8+ blood T cells grew by week 6 at doses of 0.1 to 3.0 mg/kg.

The germline V and J ends were trimmed by 0 bases and 4 bases, with 24 bases remaining between them. The CDR3 sequence is 18 residues long. Germline-derived CDR1 and CDR2 are GTSNPN and SVGIG (reference sequence). Some clones are missing from TCRdb's copy, which holds only in-frame ones; the method was immunoSEQ multiplex PCR. The sample holds around 81,000 clones; about 86% are singletons and the top ten take approximately 7%. With regard to this clone: Its target is unknown.

This receptor was taken from an adult with an advanced solid tumor such as melanoma, head and neck, liver or kidney cancer. The chain combines TRBV30 with TRBJ1-2; D might be TRBD1 (5 bases). The sequences come from CD4+ or CD8+ T cells sorted from blood, collected in a trial of the OX40 agonist ivuxolimab. DNA for the CDR3: TGTGCCTGGAGTGTACAGTTAAGGGGCCCCCTTGGGTCCTATGGCTACACCTTC. This gives the protein CAWSVQLRGPLGSYGYTF. Looking up the rest from reference TRBV30 and TRBJ1-2 gives the full variable domain: SQTIHQWPATLVQPVGSPLSLECTVEGTSNPNLYWYRQAAGRGLQLLFYSVGIGQISSEVPQNLSASRPQDRQFILSSKKLLLSDSGFYLCAWSVQLRGPLGSYGYTFGSGTRLTVV.